The T cell receptor (beta chain) described here comes from a study of T cells in Graves' hyperthyroidism and ophthalmopathy (dated by TCRdb to between 2018 and 2021). Regarding the complete study: To identify TCR V-J signatures that set the groups apart, the researchers used a discovery cohort of roughly 100 patients, made up of around 42 with Graves' ophthalmopathy and about 59 with stable Graves' hyperthyroidism. An independent validation cohort of around 20 hyperthyroidism patients and some 15 patients who later progressed to ophthalmopathy tested prospective prediction of ophthalmopathy. For training and testing, the approximately 97 patients in the discovery cohort were randomly divided in a 7:3 ratio. Thyroid tissue and blood T-cell repertoires from about six Graves' hyperthyroidism patients were also compared in the study. After sampling, hyperthyroidism patients received methimazole starting at 30 mg daily, and ophthalmopathy patients received high-dose intravenous methylprednisolone. According to the paper, TCR Vbeta CDR3 sequencing was carried out on 135 peripheral blood samples, which came from under 50 ophthalmopathy, 70 to 80 hyperthyroidism and about 17 progressor patients.

Exclusion was applied to patients with uncontrolled infections, other autoimmune diseases, pregnancy or lactation. Diagnoses were established on the basis of clinical symptoms, serum thyroxine and TRAb, thyroid ultrasound, and orbital computed tomography. Total RNA was extracted using Trizol reagent, and RNA quality was assessed on an Agilent 2100 Bioanalyzer. Study-level results and caveats: In cross-validation, a model built on a 13 V-J signature told ophthalmopathy apart from stable hyperthyroidism with 85% to 90% sensitivity and 81% to 82% specificity, and in testing the same model reached 80%/75%. Most expanded thyroid clonotypes (frequency above 0.001) were also detected in blood, a finding suggesting that blood repertoires may reflect thyroid immune responses. Sample size was not statistically predetermined, and blinding of investigators to group allocation was not performed. In validation, the model predicted progression to ophthalmopathy with about 71% sensitivity and less than 80% specificity, a median of 6.5 months before onset.

The TCR beta CDR3 regions were amplified from RNA transcripts. A first-round RT-PCR of the TCR CDR3 used the HTBI primer set with the Qiagen OneStep RT-PCR kit. A second multiplex PCR round built the libraries, followed by size selection and purification. Paired-end sequencing of the libraries was performed with 100 bp reads on an Illumina HiSeq2000. In the paper's pipeline: SOAPnuke was used to process the raw data, removing reads that contained adapters or uncalled bases, had a mean Phred below 15, or lacked an exact match to the constant primer or identifier. High-quality paired reads were merged using COPE v1.2.5, and each unique nucleotide sequence was defined as a clonotype. MiTCR v1.1 was used to align clonotypes to the IMGT TRBV, TRBD and TRBJ reference segments. Analysis was restricted to V-J combinations with a frequency above 0.0001, which covered over 98% of repertoires. The TCS score was defined as F50 (clonal expansion) divided by E x V (chaos), with BLOSUM62-based TCRdist calculated between CDR3 peptides within each V-J. Welch's t-statistics and random forest reduced roughly 530 V-J features to 13, which were used in a naive Bayes classifier (R e1071). The Morisita-Horn index was used to measure how similar the thyroid and blood repertoires were. TCRdb passed the public sequencing reads through fastp at Q25 and MiXCR, retaining productive beta sequences. Under each unique CDR3 protein, matching rows form one entry showing the most common genes and DNA. The V and J calls follow TCRdb's processing rather than the paper's. The sample data list about 570,000 distinct CDR3 sequences, and just over 45% of these were observed just once. 19% of the sample goes to the ten largest clones.

Inclusive of the bounding cysteine and phenylalanine, the CDR3 is 13 residues long. The only DNA kept is the CDR3, 39 bases in frame from the first base. Here V drops 5 bases and J drops 13 bases, and the junction holds 9 bases not matched to any gene. This clonotype was counted ten times or more. Its antigen has not been determined. No clone much larger than this one lies a single base away; base qualities are absent. The sequence links TRBV12-3 or TRBV12-4 to TRBJ2-2; the junction holds 8 bases that match TRBD2. The receptor was isolated from an adult woman with Graves' disease, either hyperthyroidism or ophthalmopathy (not recorded which). Sequenced sample: peripheral blood or thyroid tissue (not recorded which). In nucleotide form, the sequence is TGTGCCAGCAGTCCCCGGGGGGGGAGGCGGCTGTTTTTT. It translates as CASSPRGGRRLFF.